This TCR beta chain was sequenced during a study of blood T cell repertoires in COVID-19. Clones were sequenced by immunoSEQ multiplex PCR, and TCRdb holds only the in-frame ones, with some missing. The sample yields approximately 210,000 clones, just over 85% seen once. Germline CDR1 reads MNHEY; CDR2 reads SMNVEV (reference sequence). V shed 3 bases and J shed 5 bases, with 11 bases lying between them. The CDR3 is 14 residues long. The sample consisted of peripheral blood. This sequence joins TRBV27 and TRBJ1-5, with TRBD1 as a possible D gene (6 bases). This sequence originates from a man aged 18 to 30 with active or convalescent COVID-19. The chain's CDR3 is CASSFQGIDQPQHF. Here the CDR3 DNA reads TGTGCCAGCAGTTTCCAGGGGATCGATCAGCCCCAGCATTTT.